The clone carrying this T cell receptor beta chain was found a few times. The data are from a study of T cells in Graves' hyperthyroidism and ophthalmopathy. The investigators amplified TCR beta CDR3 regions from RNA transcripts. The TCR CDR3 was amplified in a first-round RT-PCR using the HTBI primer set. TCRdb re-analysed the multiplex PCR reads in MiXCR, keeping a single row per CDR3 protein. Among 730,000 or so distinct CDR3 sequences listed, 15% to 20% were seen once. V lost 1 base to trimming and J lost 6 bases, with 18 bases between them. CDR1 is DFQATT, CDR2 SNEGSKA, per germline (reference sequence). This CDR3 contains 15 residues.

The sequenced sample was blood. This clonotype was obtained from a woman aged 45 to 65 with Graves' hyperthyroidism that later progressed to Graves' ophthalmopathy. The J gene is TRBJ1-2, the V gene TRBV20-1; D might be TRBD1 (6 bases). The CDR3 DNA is TGCAGTGCTAGAGGACCGGACAGTCTCTTGAATGGCTACACCTTC. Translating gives CSARGPDSLLNGYTF.